This TCR beta chain was retrieved from a study of cytomegalovirus exposure and HLA in healthy donors. Concerning this clone itself: The antigen remains undetermined.

V lost 0 bases and J lost 4, with 8 bases in between. The CDR3 loop spans 14 amino acids. Per the germline V gene, CDR1 is MGHRA and CDR2 is YSYEKL. The protocol was immunoSEQ multiplex PCR, while the TCRdb copy is restricted to in-frame clones and leaves out a portion. The sample has 160,000 or so clones; about four fifths are singletons. Study-level results: Listed as cytomegalovirus-associated were over 150 TCR beta chains. The study found most TCR sequences rare, yet found some public TCRs in many donors.

The TCR originated in a man under 40 in good health and CMV-seropositive. The sample taken for sequencing was PBMCs. The gene calls are TRBV4-1 and TRBJ2-3, with D hard to call. The CDR3 region has the DNA TGCGCCAGCAGCCAAGAGGCATCCCCAGATACGCAGTATTTT. Translating gives CASSQEASPDTQYF.